Sequencing of this T cell receptor beta chain was carried out in a study of T cell repertoires in cytomegalovirus infection. As for the study in general: It was the public TCR beta signatures that indicated both CMV infection and matching HLA type.

This clonotype was seen more than once but under ten times. Antigen: not known. Each CDR3 protein gets one entry after TCRdb re-called the reads with MiXCR. The sample includes roughly 320,000 distinct CDR3 sequences, 9% to 9.5% of them seen just once. The CDR3 spans 15 residues. Germline CDR1 reads DFQATT; CDR2 reads SNEGSKA (reference sequence). V lost 4 bases, J lost 2 bases, and 8 bases stayed unmatched. Study findings and constraints: Dominant in the ex vivo response were TCR beta clonotypes restricted by HLA-C and specific for CMV. Cumulative frequency of public TCR beta families picked out carriers of CMV plus the relevant HLA.

Material for sequencing was PBMCs. The J gene is TRBJ1-2, the V gene TRBV20-1; 9 bases align to TRBD1. This clonotype originated in a human donor in good health (CMV status not recorded). Some clones in this sample may be carry-over from other donors' samples. CDR3 DNA sequence: TGCAGTGCTAAGAGGGAGGACAGGGGAAACTATGGCTACACCTTC. Encoded protein: CSAKREDRGNYGYTF.